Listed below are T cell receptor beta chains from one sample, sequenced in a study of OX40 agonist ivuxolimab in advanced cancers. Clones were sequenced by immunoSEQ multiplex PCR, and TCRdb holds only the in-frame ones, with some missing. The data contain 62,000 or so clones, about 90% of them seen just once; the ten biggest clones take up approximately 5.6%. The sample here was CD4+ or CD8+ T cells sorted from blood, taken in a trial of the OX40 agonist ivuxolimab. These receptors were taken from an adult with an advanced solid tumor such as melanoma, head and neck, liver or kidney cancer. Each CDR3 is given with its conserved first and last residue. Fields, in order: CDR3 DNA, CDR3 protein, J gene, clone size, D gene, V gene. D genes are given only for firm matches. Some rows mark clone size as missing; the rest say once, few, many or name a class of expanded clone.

CDR3nt: TGCGCCAGCAGCTTGGATTTTGGGGAGCAGTACTTC
CDR3aa: CASSLDFGEQYF
j_gene: TRBJ2-7
abundance: NA
d_gene: NA
v_gene: TRBV5-1

CDR3nt: TGCGCCAGCAGCTTGACAGGGGTTCCCTACGAGCAGTACTTC
CDR3aa: CASSLTGVPYEQYF
j_gene: TRBJ2-7
abundance: NA
d_gene: TRBD1
v_gene: TRBV5-1

CDR3nt: TGTGCCAGCAGCCTTAGCCACAATGAGCAGTTCTTC
CDR3aa: CASSLSHNEQFF
j_gene: TRBJ2-1
abundance: once
d_gene: NA
v_gene: TRBV11-2

CDR3nt: TGTGCCAGCAGTTTAGAGGACAGACAACACGGCTACACCTTC
CDR3aa: CASSLEDRQHGYTF
j_gene: TRBJ1-2
abundance: NA
d_gene: NA
v_gene: TRBV28

CDR3nt: TGTGCCAGCAGCCTTGGACAGTATAGCAATCAGCCCCAGCATTTT
CDR3aa: CASSLGQYSNQPQHF
j_gene: TRBJ1-5
abundance: NA
d_gene: NA
v_gene: TRBV5-6

CDR3nt: TGCGCCAGCAGCTTGGGCGGACAGGCGAACACCGGGGAGCTGTTTTTT
CDR3aa: CASSLGGQANTGELFF
j_gene: TRBJ2-2
abundance: NA
d_gene: TRBD1
v_gene: TRBV5-1

CDR3nt: TGTGCCAGCTCACCACCGGTCGGGGAAGCAGATACGCAGTATTTT
CDR3aa: CASSPPVGEADTQYF
j_gene: TRBJ2-3
abundance: once
d_gene: NA
v_gene: TRBV18

CDR3nt: TGTGCCAGCAGTTTATTCACCCCCGGACTAGCGCCTCTCACAGATACGCAGTATTTT
CDR3aa: CASSLFTPGLAPLTDTQYF
j_gene: TRBJ2-3
abundance: once
d_gene: TRBD2
v_gene: TRBV28

CDR3nt: TGTGCCAGTAGAGCAGACAGGGTTGGCGTATTACAAGCTTTCTTT
CDR3aa: CASRADRVGVLQAFF
j_gene: TRBJ1-1
abundance: NA
d_gene: TRBD1
v_gene: TRBV2

CDR3nt: TGTGCCAGCAGCATGGGGGCCTGGGCGGGGCCTCAAGAGACCCAGTACTTC
CDR3aa: CASSMGAWAGPQETQYF
j_gene: TRBJ2-5
abundance: once
d_gene: NA
v_gene: TRBV5-5

CDR3nt: TGCGCCAGCAGTCGCACCGGGGAGCTGTTTTTT
CDR3aa: CASSRTGELFF
j_gene: TRBJ2-2
abundance: NA
d_gene: NA
v_gene: TRBV5-1

CDR3nt: TGTGCCAGCAGCGTAGATCCTAGCGGGAGAGTACGAGATACGCAGTATTTT
CDR3aa: CASSVDPSGRVRDTQYF
j_gene: TRBJ2-3
abundance: NA
d_gene: TRBD2
v_gene: TRBV9

CDR3nt: TGTGCCAGCAGTTTCTCCGACAGGGGGCCGCAAGAGACCCAGTACTTC
CDR3aa: CASSFSDRGPQETQYF
j_gene: TRBJ2-5
abundance: NA
d_gene: TRBD1
v_gene: TRBV28

CDR3nt: TGTGCCAGCAGCTCACCTCAGGGAAGTCACGAGACCCAGTACTTC
CDR3aa: CASSSPQGSHETQYF
j_gene: TRBJ2-5
abundance: NA
d_gene: NA
v_gene: TRBV11-1

CDR3nt: TGTGCCAGCATGGTGGGAGGGCCGTACGAGCAGTACTTC
CDR3aa: CASMVGGPYEQYF
j_gene: TRBJ2-7
abundance: NA
d_gene: TRBD2
v_gene: TRBV2

CDR3nt: TGTGCCAGCAGCCCCTCAGGGCCGGGACAGGGCTACGAGCAGTACTTC
CDR3aa: CASSPSGPGQGYEQYF
j_gene: TRBJ2-7
abundance: NA
d_gene: TRBD1
v_gene: TRBV7-3

CDR3nt: TGTGCCTGGAGCACGGACCTCCGAGAGACCCAGTACTTC
CDR3aa: CAWSTDLRETQYF
j_gene: TRBJ2-5
abundance: NA
d_gene: NA
v_gene: TRBV30

CDR3nt: TGTGCCAGCTCACCACCGAACAGGGGTCCCGCGAACACCGGGGAGCTGTTTTTT
CDR3aa: CASSPPNRGPANTGELFF
j_gene: TRBJ2-2
abundance: NA
d_gene: TRBD1
v_gene: TRBV18

CDR3nt: TGTGCCAGCAGTTTTGGGGACAGGGGGCCGGGCTACACCTTC
CDR3aa: CASSFGDRGPGYTF
j_gene: TRBJ1-2
abundance: NA
d_gene: TRBD1
v_gene: TRBV28

CDR3nt: TGTGCCAGTCAAGGGGCTAGCGGGTTCAATGAGCAGTTCTTC
CDR3aa: CASQGASGFNEQFF
j_gene: TRBJ2-1
abundance: few
d_gene: TRBD2
v_gene: TRBV19

CDR3nt: TGTGCCAGCAGCTTGAGGCAGTCTCTATCCCTCCACTTT
CDR3aa: CASSLRQSLSLHF
j_gene: TRBJ1-6
abundance: NA
d_gene: NA
v_gene: TRBV5-6

CDR3nt: TGTGCCAGCAGCCTTGTCTTGAGGGCCGTGGTGAACACCATATATTTT
CDR3aa: CASSLVLRAVVNTIYF
j_gene: TRBJ1-3
abundance: NA
d_gene: NA
v_gene: TRBV5-8

CDR3nt: TGTGCCAGCAGCCAGACCCCGGGTGGGATTCAGTACTTC
CDR3aa: CASSQTPGGIQYF
j_gene: TRBJ2-4
abundance: NA
d_gene: NA
v_gene: TRBV14

CDR3nt: TGTGCCAGTAGTAAGTCTCCAGACAGGGACAACATTCAGTACTTC
CDR3aa: CASSKSPDRDNIQYF
j_gene: TRBJ2-4
abundance: NA
d_gene: TRBD1
v_gene: TRBV19

CDR3nt: TGTGCCAGTAGCCCCTATCCAGGTCCCACCGGGGAGCTGTTTTTT
CDR3aa: CASSPYPGPTGELFF
j_gene: TRBJ2-2
abundance: NA
d_gene: NA
v_gene: TRBV19

CDR3nt: TGTGCCAGCAGTGTTCGACAGGCAGGGGAGACTGAAGCTTTCTTT
CDR3aa: CASSVRQAGETEAFF
j_gene: TRBJ1-1
abundance: NA
d_gene: NA
v_gene: TRBV6-1

CDR3nt: TGTGCCAGCAGCTTTGACAGGGGACTCCAGAACGAGCAGTACTTC
CDR3aa: CASSFDRGLQNEQYF
j_gene: TRBJ2-7
abundance: NA
d_gene: TRBD1
v_gene: TRBV11-2

CDR3nt: TGTGCCAGTTTTAGGGAGAGAGTGAATACGCAGTATTTT
CDR3aa: CASFRERVNTQYF
j_gene: TRBJ2-3
abundance: NA
d_gene: NA
v_gene: TRBV2

CDR3nt: TGTGCCAGCTCACCTACCCCAGGGGGTGCAGCCTACGAGCAGTACTTC
CDR3aa: CASSPTPGGAAYEQYF
j_gene: TRBJ2-7
abundance: NA
d_gene: TRBD1
v_gene: TRBV18

CDR3nt: TGTGCCAGCAGTTACCGTCAGGGGGCTGGCTACACCTTC
CDR3aa: CASSYRQGAGYTF
j_gene: TRBJ1-2
abundance: NA
d_gene: TRBD1
v_gene: TRBV6-5

CDR3nt: TGTGCCAGCTCACCCGGACAGATCCTATCCTACGAGCAGTACTTC
CDR3aa: CASSPGQILSYEQYF
j_gene: TRBJ2-7
abundance: NA
d_gene: NA
v_gene: TRBV18

CDR3nt: TGTGCCAGCAGCTCGACAGGGGGCAGGAACGAGCAGTACTTC
CDR3aa: CASSSTGGRNEQYF
j_gene: TRBJ2-7
abundance: NA
d_gene: TRBD1
v_gene: TRBV5-5

CDR3nt: TGTGCCAGCAGCTTAAACTCCTACGAGCAGTACTTC
CDR3aa: CASSLNSYEQYF
j_gene: TRBJ2-7
abundance: NA
d_gene: NA
v_gene: TRBV5-4

CDR3nt: TGTGCCAGCAGCCAAGATCAAAAGGGAGGGAACACCATATATTTT
CDR3aa: CASSQDQKGGNTIYF
j_gene: TRBJ1-3
abundance: few
d_gene: NA
v_gene: TRBV4-2

CDR3nt: TGTGCCAGCAGCTTGGGGAGACTAGCGGGAGGAGAGACCCAGTACTTC
CDR3aa: CASSLGRLAGGETQYF
j_gene: TRBJ2-5
abundance: once
d_gene: TRBD2
v_gene: TRBV5-8

CDR3nt: TGTGCCAGCAGCCCTTCGCAGGGGCGTAATGAAAAACTGTTTTTT
CDR3aa: CASSPSQGRNEKLFF
j_gene: TRBJ1-4
abundance: NA
d_gene: NA
v_gene: TRBV6-5

CDR3nt: TGTGCCAGCAGCTCGACTAGCGGGAGTTGGACCGGGGAGCTGTTTTTT
CDR3aa: CASSSTSGSWTGELFF
j_gene: TRBJ2-2
abundance: NA
d_gene: TRBD2
v_gene: TRBV5-6

CDR3nt: TGTGCCAGCAGGGGGGACACTGAAGCTTTCTTT
CDR3aa: CASRGDTEAFF
j_gene: TRBJ1-1
abundance: NA
d_gene: NA
v_gene: TRBV28

CDR3nt: TGTGCCAGCAGCGGACGGAACTCCATCGATCAGCCCCAGCATTTT
CDR3aa: CASSGRNSIDQPQHF
j_gene: TRBJ1-5
abundance: NA
d_gene: NA
v_gene: TRBV5-4

CDR3nt: TGTGCCAGTAGTACTGGTAACACAGATACGCAGTATTTT
CDR3aa: CASSTGNTDTQYF
j_gene: TRBJ2-3
abundance: NA
d_gene: NA
v_gene: TRBV19

CDR3nt: TGTGCCAGCAGTCCCTACAGGGTGGCAAACTATGGCTACACCTTC
CDR3aa: CASSPYRVANYGYTF
j_gene: TRBJ1-2
abundance: NA
d_gene: NA
v_gene: TRBV28

CDR3nt: TGTGCCTGGAGTGGGACCCTCATACTGAGTCCCTCTGGAAACACCATATATTTT
CDR3aa: CAWSGTLILSPSGNTIYF
j_gene: TRBJ1-3
abundance: once
d_gene: NA
v_gene: TRBV30

CDR3nt: TGCGCCAGCAGCTTGGTCGGGGGGGACACAGATACGCAGTATTTT
CDR3aa: CASSLVGGDTDTQYF
j_gene: TRBJ2-3
abundance: once
d_gene: TRBD2
v_gene: TRBV5-1

CDR3nt: TGTGCCAGCAGCTTAAGGGGGGCCAAGGAAAAACTGTTTTTT
CDR3aa: CASSLRGAKEKLFF
j_gene: TRBJ1-4
abundance: NA
d_gene: NA
v_gene: TRBV7-3

CDR3nt: TGTGCCAGCAGCGAGGGGAGGTTCACCGGGGAGCTGTTTTTT
CDR3aa: CASSEGRFTGELFF
j_gene: TRBJ2-2
abundance: few
d_gene: NA
v_gene: TRBV7-9

CDR3nt: TGTGCCAGCAGCTTAGACTCAGGGCTAACTGAAGCTTTCTTT
CDR3aa: CASSLDSGLTEAFF
j_gene: TRBJ1-1
abundance: NA
d_gene: NA
v_gene: TRBV7-9

CDR3nt: TGCAGCGTTGTGGGGACTAGCGGGAGTAGGGAGACCCAGTACTTC
CDR3aa: CSVVGTSGSRETQYF
j_gene: TRBJ2-5
abundance: NA
d_gene: TRBD2
v_gene: TRBV29-1

CDR3nt: TGTGCCAGCAGCTTAGGACTAGTCACAATTAGGGAGCAGTTCTTC
CDR3aa: CASSLGLVTIREQFF
j_gene: TRBJ2-1
abundance: NA
d_gene: NA
v_gene: TRBV11-2

CDR3nt: TGCAGCGTTCTCGGGGAGAACACTGAAGCTTTCTTT
CDR3aa: CSVLGENTEAFF
j_gene: TRBJ1-1
abundance: NA
d_gene: NA
v_gene: TRBV29-1

CDR3nt: TGTGCCAGCAGAGATAGCAATCAGCCCCAGCATTTT
CDR3aa: CASRDSNQPQHF
j_gene: TRBJ1-5
abundance: NA
d_gene: NA
v_gene: TRBV6-1

CDR3nt: TGTGCCAGTTTCTTCGACAGGGGTAGGACCGGGGAGCTGTTTTTT
CDR3aa: CASFFDRGRTGELFF
j_gene: TRBJ2-2
abundance: once
d_gene: TRBD1
v_gene: TRBV19

CDR3nt: TGTGCCAGCAGTTTTACAGGGCTGCGGACTGTCTCCTACGAGCAGTACTTC
CDR3aa: CASSFTGLRTVSYEQYF
j_gene: TRBJ2-7
abundance: few
d_gene: NA
v_gene: TRBV28

CDR3nt: TGTGCCAGCAGCTTGGGAGGCCCCTACGAGCAGTACTTC
CDR3aa: CASSLGGPYEQYF
j_gene: TRBJ2-7
abundance: NA
d_gene: NA
v_gene: TRBV5-8

CDR3nt: TGTGCCAGTGAACCCAGGGGCCTGAACACTGAAGCTTTCTTT
CDR3aa: CASEPRGLNTEAFF
j_gene: TRBJ1-1
abundance: NA
d_gene: NA
v_gene: TRBV19

CDR3nt: TGTGCCAGCAGTCCCAGGCGGCTTAGCGGGAGCTCCTACAATGAGCAGTTCTTC
CDR3aa: CASSPRRLSGSSYNEQFF
j_gene: TRBJ2-1
abundance: NA
d_gene: TRBD2
v_gene: TRBV27